This T cell receptor (beta chain) was recovered during a study of blood T cell repertoires in COVID-19 (dated by TCRdb to about 2020). Broadly, across the study: Samples covering the acute and convalescent phases of COVID-19 were provided by collaborators in the United States, Italy and Spain. The sample metadata nearly always contained a de-identified subject ID, COVID-19 status, age in years and sex. The material from the prospective study consisted of cDNA or gDNA derived from T cells, B-cell-depleted T cells, or PBMCs. Subjects who had been exposed to COVID-19, were actively infected with it, or had recovered from it provided the deeply sampled blood TCRbeta repertoires that made up the dataset. The repertoires were released in a freely available public database meant as a resource for research on the immune response to SARS-CoV-2. Where available, HLA class I and class II types were obtained from metadata supplied by the sample provider rather than from assay-based typing. The samples were drawn from two sources: the first 160 participants of the ongoing ImmuneRACE study, and 1,200 or so subjects contributed by 6 global collaborators. What the research found in general, with its limitations: The amount of clinical and demographic metadata varied by source and participant and was provided uncurated.

The germline V gene (reference sequence) sets CDR1 to LNHDA and CDR2 to SQIVND. Trimming takes 1 base from V and 6 bases from J, and the germline ends sit 3 bases apart. Reading from cysteine to phenylalanine, the CDR3 counts 11 amino acids. Of all the DNA, just the CDR3 is kept, 33 bases in frame from base 1. The immunoSEQ Assay, a bias-controlled multiplex PCR, was used to amplify TCRbeta CDR3 regions from genomic DNA. The study's own analysis went as follows. The number of nucleated cells in each sample was estimated from the amplification of reference gene primers within the assay. Sequence reads were collapsed and filtered to measure the absolute abundance of every unique TCRbeta CDR3 rearrangement. Productive Simpson clonality was computed per sample as the square root of Simpson's diversity index over productive rearrangements. The table was pulled from immuneACCESS by TCRdb, which kept in-frame rearrangements only. Such tables lose some clones; where checked, under half of the loss comes from unresolved V genes, and the rest has no known cause. The D gene and trimming were derived from the DNA, and the V and J assignments and clone size from that table. In this sample the table shows around 250,000 clones, around 87% of which occur a single time. The top ten constitute less than 8.5% of the sample.

Whole blood was collected in K2EDTA tubes by collaborating institutions according to the institutions' own protocols. For TCRbeta analysis, collaborator samples were shipped as frozen whole blood, as isolated PBMCs, or as DNA extracted from either sample type. Note on this clone: Its antigen remains unidentified. One base away there is no much larger clone; base qualities are not given.

The chain employs TRBV19 and TRBJ1-2; no D gene call is confident. The receptor was derived from a woman between 65 and 79 years old with active or convalescent COVID-19. The source material was peripheral blood. The CDR3 is CASSIADGYTF. DNA sequence: TGTGCCAGTAGTATAGCGGATGGCTACACCTTC.